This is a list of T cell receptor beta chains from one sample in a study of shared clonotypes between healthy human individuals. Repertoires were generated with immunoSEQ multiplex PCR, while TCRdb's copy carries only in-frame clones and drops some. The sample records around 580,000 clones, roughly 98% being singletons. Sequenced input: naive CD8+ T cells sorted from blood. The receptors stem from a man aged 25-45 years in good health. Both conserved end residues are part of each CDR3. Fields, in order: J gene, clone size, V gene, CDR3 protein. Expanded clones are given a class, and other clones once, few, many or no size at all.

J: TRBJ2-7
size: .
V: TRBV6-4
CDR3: CASSEELGPYEQYF

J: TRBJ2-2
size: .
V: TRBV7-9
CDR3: CASSRKGRPNTGELFF

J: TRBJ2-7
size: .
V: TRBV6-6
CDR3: CASSYLNRAVYEQYF

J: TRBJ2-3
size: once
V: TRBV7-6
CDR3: CASSLGPLADTQYF

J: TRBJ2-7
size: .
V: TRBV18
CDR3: CASSPLRQPPYEQYF

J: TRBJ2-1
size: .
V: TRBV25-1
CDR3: CASRDVGGSYNEQFF

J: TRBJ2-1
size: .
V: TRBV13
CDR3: CASRKAGESLDEQFF

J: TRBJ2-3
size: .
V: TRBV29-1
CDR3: CSVEGTGVADTQYF

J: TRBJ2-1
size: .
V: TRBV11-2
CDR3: CASSFGRDTYNEQFF

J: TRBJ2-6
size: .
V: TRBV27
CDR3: CASSYYSGANVLTF

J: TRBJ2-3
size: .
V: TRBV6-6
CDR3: CASSFTLGYGDTQYF

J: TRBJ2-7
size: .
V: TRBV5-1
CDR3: CASSKGTGALYEQYF

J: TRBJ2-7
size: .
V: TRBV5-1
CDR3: CASSSGTSGRALYEQYF

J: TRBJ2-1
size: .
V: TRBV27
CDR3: CASSHSREPYNEQFF

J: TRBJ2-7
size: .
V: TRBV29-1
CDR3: CSVTYTGLAGGEQYF

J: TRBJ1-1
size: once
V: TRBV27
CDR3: CASRGQNTEAFF

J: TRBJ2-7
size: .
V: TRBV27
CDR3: CASSLRVDRDHEQYF

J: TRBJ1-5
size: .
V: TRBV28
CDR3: CASRPTGGSGQPQHF

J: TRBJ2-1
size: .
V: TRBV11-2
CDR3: CASRSFGGRMVGDEQFF

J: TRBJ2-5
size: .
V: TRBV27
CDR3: CASSQVLTGEYQETQYF

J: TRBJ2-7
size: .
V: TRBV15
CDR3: CATSQFPSAVDEQYF

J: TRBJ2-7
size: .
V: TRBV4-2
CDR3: CASSHGTSVTYEQYF

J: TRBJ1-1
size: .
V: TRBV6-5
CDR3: CASSPTQSEAFF

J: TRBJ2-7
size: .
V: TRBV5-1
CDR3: CASSTIPGQTSGSISYEQYF

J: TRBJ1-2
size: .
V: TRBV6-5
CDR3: CASSLQTGGYGYTF

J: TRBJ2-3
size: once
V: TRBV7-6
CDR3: CASSLVGGLAEEPGFADTQYF

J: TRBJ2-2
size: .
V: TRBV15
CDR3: CATEPTSWSGELFF

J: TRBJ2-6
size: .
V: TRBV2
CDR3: CARTGTENSGANVLTF

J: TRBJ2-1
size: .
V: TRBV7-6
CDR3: CASSLGWGNEQFF

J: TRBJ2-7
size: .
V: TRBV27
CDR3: CASSLYPPDGAGASYEQYF

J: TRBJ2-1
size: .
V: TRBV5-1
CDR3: CASSLVDSGVYNEQFF

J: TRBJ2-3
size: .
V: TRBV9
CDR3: CASSVERADTQYF

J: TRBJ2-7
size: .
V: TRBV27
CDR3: CASSPRQDRYEQYF

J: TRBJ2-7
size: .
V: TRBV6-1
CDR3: CAQTTYEQYF

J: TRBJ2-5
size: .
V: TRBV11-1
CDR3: CASSPSGDRGYSTETQYF

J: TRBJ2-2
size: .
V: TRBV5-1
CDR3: CASSLDRVSGGELFF

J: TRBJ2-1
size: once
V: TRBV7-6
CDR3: CASSPLPRGDDNEQFF

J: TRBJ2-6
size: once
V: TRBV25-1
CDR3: CASSEFSSSGANVLTF

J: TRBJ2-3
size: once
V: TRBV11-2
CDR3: CATGTQLGADTQYF

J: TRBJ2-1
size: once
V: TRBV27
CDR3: CASSFEGPNEQFF

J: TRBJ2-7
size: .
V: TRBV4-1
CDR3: CASSQVQGAVYEQYF

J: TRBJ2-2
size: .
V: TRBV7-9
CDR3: CAIETGIDTGELFF

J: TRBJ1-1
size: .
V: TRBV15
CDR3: CATSRDWNTEAFF

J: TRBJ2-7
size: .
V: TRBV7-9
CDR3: CASSLQGAAYEQYF

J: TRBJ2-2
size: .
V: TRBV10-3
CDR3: CAISYRGVNTGELFF

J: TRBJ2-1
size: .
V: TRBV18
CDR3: CASSPSRGEGLGGNEQFF